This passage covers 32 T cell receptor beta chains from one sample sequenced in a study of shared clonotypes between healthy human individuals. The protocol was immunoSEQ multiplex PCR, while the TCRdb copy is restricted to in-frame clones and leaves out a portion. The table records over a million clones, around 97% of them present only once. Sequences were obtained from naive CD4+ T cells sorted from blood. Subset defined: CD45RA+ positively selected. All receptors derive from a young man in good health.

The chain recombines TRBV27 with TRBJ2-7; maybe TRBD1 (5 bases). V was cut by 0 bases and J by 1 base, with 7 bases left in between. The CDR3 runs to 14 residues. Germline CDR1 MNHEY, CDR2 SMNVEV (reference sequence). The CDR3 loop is CASSLSTESYEQYF. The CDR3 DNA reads TGTGCCAGCAGTTTATCGACAGAATCCTACGAGCAGTACTTC.

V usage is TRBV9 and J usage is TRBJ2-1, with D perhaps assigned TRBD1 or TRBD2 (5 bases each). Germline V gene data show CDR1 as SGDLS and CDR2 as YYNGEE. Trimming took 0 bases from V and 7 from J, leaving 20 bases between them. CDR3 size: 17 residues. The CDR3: CASSVESWAGRGNEQFF. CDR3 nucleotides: TGTGCCAGCAGCGTAGAATCCTGGGCAGGGAGAGGGAATGAGCAGTTCTTC.

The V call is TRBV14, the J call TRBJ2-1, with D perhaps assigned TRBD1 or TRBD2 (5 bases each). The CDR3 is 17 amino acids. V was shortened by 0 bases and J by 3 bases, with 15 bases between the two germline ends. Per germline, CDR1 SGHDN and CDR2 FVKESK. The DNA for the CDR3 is TGTGCCAGCAGCCAAGATCTTGTGAGGGGCCTCTACAATGAGCAGTTCTTC. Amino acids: CASSQDLVRGLYNEQFF.

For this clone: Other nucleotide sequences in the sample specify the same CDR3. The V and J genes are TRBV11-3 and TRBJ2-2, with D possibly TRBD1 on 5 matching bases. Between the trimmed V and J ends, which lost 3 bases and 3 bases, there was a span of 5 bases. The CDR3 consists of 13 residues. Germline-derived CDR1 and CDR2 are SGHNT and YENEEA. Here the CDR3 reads CASSFRDTGELFF. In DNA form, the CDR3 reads TGTGCCAGCAGCTTCAGGGACACCGGGGAGCTGTTTTTT.

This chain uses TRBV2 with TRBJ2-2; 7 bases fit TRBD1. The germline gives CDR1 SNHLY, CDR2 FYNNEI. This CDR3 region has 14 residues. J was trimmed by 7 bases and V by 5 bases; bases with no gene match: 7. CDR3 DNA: TGTGCCAGCAGTCGGGACAGAGGCGGCGGGGAGCTGTTTTTT. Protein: CASSRDRGGGELFF.

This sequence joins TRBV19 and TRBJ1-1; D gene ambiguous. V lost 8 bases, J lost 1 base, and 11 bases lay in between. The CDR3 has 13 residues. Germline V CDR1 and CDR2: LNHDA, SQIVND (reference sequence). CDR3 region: CASGTGPNTEAFF. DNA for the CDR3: TGTGCCAGTGGTACCGGGCCGAACACTGAAGCTTTCTTT. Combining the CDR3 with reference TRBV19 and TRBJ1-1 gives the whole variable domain DGGITQSPKYLFRKEGQNVTLSCEQNLNHDAMYWYRQDPGQGLRLIYYSQIVNDFQKGDIAEGYSVSREKKESFPLTVTSAQKNPTAFYLCASGTGPNTEAFFGQGTRLTVV.

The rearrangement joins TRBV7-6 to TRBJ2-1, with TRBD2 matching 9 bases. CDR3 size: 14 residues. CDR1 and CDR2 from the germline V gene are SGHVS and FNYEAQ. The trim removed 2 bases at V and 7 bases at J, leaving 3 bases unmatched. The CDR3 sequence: CASSLRTSDNEQFF. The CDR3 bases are TGTGCCAGCAGCTTAAGGACTAGCGATAATGAGCAGTTCTTC.

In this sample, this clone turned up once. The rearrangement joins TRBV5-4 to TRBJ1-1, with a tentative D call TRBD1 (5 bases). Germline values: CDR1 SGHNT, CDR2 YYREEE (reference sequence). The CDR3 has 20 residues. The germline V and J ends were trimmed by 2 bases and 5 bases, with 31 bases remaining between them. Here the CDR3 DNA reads TGTGCCAGCAGCTTTTTTTTGGGCGGGGGATCTCCCGCTTCGAAGACTGAAGCTTTCTTT. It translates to CASSFFLGGGSPASKTEAFF.

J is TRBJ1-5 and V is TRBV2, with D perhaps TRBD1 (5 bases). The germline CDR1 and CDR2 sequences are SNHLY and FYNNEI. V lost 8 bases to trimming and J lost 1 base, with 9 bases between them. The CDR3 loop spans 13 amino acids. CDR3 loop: CASQGTSNQPQHF. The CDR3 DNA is TGTGCCAGCCAAGGGACCAGCAATCAGCCCCAGCATTTT.

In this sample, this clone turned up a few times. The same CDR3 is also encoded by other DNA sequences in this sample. CDR3 sequence reads: CASSLGQGNTIYF. The CDR3 DNA reads TGCGCCAGCAGCTTGGGCCAGGGAAACACCATATATTTT. This chain connects TRBV5-1 to TRBJ1-3, with D unresolved. The V gene's germline CDR1 is SGHRS and CDR2 YFSETQ. The CDR3 runs to 13 residues. Deletions cut 0 bases from V and 4 bases from J, with 5 bases between. Filled out from reference TRBV5-1 and TRBJ1-3, the complete variable domain reads KAGVTQTPRYLIKTRGQQVTLSCSPISGHRSVSWYQQTPGQGLQFLFEYFSETQRNKGNFPGRFSGRQFSNSRSEMNVSTLELGDSALYLCASSLGQGNTIYFGEGSWLTVV.

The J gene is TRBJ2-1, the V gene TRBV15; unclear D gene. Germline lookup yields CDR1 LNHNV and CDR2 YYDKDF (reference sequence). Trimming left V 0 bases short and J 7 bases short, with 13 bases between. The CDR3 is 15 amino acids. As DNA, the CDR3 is TGTGCCACCAGCAGAGATGGGTCCAGCCGAAATGAGCAGTTCTTC. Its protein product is CATSRDGSSRNEQFF.

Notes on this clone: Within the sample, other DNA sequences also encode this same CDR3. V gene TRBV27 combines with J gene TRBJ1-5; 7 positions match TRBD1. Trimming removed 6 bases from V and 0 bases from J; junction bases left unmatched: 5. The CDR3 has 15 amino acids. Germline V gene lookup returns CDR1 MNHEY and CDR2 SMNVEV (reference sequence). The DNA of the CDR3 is TGTGCCAGCAGCCCAGACAGGGTTAGCAATCAGCCCCAGCATTTT. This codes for CASSPDRVSNQPQHF.

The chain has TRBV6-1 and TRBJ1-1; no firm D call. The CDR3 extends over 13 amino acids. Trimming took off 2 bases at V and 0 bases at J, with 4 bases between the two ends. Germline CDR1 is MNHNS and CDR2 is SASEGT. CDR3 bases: TGTGCCAGCAGTGAACAGGTGAACACTGAAGCTTTCTTT. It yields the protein CASSEQVNTEAFF.

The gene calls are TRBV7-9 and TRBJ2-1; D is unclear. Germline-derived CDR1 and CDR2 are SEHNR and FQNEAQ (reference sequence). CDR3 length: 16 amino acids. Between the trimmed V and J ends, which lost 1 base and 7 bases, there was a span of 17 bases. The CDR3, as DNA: TGTGCCAGCAGCTTAGGACGGGTAGCCAGCTCTAATGAGCAGTTCTTC. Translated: CASSLGRVASSNEQFF.

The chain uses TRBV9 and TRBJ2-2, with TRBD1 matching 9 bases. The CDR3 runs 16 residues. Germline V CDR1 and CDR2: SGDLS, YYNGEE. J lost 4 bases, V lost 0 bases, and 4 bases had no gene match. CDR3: CASSVVGTGFTGELFF. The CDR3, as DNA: TGTGCCAGCAGCGTAGTGGGGACAGGGTTCACCGGGGAGCTGTTTTTT.

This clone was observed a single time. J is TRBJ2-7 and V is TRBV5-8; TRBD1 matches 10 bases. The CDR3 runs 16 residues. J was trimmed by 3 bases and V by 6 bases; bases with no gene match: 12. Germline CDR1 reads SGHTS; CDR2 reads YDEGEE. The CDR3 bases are TGTGCCAGCAACATACTGGTAGGGGACAGGGGCTACGAGCAGTACTTC. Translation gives CASNILVGDRGYEQYF.

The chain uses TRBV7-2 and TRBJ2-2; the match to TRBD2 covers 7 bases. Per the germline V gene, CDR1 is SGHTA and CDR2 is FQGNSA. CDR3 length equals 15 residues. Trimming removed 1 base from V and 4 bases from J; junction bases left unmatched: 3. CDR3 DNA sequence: TGTGCCAGCAGCTTAGTCTCGGGGGGCACCGGGGAGCTGTTTTTT. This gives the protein CASSLVSGGTGELFF.

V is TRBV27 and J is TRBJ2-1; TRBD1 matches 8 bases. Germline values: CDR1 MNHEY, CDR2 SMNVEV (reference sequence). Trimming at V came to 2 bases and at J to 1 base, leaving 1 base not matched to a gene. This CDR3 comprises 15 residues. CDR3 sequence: CASSLTGGSYNEQFF. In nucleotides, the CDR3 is TGTGCCAGCAGTTTAACAGGGGGTTCCTACAATGAGCAGTTCTTC.

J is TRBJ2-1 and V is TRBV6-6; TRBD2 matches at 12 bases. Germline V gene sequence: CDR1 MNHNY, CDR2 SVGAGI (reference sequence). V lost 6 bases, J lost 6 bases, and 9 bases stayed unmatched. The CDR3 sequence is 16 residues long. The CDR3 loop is CASRTSSGRGVNEQFF. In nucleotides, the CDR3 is TGTGCCAGCAGGACGTCTAGCGGGAGGGGGGTCAATGAGCAGTTCTTC.

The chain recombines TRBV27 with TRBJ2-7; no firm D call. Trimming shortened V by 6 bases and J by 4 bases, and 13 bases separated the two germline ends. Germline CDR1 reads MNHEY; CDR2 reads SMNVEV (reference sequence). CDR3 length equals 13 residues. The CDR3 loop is CASRSAPRYEQYF. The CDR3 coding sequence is TGTGCCAGCAGATCCGCGCCCAGATACGAGCAGTACTTC.

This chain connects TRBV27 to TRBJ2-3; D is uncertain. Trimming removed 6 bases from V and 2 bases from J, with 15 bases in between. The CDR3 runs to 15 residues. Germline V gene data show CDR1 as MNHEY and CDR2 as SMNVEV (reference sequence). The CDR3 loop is CASRPFESSTDTQYF. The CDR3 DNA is TGTGCCAGCAGGCCCTTTGAGAGTTCCACAGATACGCAGTATTTT.

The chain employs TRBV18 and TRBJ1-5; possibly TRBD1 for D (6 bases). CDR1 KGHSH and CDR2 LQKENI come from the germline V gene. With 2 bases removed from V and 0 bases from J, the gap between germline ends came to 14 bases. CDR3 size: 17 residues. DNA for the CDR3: TGTGCCAGCTCACCAAAGTCGGGGGCTGCTAGCAATCAGCCCCAGCATTTT. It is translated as CASSPKSGAASNQPQHF. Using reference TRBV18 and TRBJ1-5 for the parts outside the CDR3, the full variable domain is NAGVMQNPRHLVRRRGQEARLRCSPMKGHSHVYWYRQLPEEGLKFMVYLQKENIIDESGMPKERFSAEFPKEGPSILRIQQVVRGDSAAYFCASSPKSGAASNQPQHFGDGTRLSIL.

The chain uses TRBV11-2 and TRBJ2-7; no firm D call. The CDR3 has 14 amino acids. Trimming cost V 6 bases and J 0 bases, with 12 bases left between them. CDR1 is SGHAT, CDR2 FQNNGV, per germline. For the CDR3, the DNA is TGTGCCAGCAGTGCTAGTTGGGGCTCCTACGAGCAGTACTTC. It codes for CASSASWGSYEQYF.

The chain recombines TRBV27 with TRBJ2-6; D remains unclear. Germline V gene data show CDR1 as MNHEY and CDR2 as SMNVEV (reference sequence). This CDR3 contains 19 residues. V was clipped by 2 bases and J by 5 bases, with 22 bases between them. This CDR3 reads CASSLGQDQNLRWANVLTF. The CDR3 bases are TGTGCCAGCAGTTTAGGTCAGGACCAAAATTTGCGCTGGGCCAACGTCCTGACTTTC.

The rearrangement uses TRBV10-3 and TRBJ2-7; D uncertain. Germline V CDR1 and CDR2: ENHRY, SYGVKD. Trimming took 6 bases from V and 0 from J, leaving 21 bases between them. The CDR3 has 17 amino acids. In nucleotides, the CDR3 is TGTGCCATCAGCCGAGGTAGTGGCAGTTTAAACTCCTACGAGCAGTACTTC. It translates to CAISRGSGSLNSYEQYF.

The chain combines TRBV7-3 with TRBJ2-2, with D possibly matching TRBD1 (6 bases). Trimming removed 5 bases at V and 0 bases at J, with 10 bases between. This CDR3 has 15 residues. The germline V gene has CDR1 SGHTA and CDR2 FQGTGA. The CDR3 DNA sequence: TGTGCCAGCAGCCCACAGGGACCGAACACCGGGGAGCTGTTTTTT. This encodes CASSPQGPNTGELFF.

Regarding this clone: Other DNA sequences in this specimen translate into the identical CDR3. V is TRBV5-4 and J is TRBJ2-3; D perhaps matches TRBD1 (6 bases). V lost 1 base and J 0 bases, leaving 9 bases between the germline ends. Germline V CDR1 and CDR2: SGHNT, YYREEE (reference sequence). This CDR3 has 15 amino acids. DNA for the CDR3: TGTGCCAGCAGCTTGAGGGGGTTGAGCACAGATACGCAGTATTTT. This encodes CASSLRGLSTDTQYF.

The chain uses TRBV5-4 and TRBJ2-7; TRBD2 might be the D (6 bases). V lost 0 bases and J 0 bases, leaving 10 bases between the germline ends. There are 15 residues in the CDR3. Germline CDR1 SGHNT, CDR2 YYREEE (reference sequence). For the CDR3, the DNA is TGTGCCAGCAGCTTGGGGACTATAAGCTCCTACGAGCAGTACTTC. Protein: CASSLGTISSYEQYF.

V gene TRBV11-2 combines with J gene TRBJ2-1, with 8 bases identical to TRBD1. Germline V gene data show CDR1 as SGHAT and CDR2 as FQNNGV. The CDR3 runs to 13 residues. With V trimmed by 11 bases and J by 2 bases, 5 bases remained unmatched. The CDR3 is CASRDRPYNEQFF. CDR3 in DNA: TGTGCCTCCCGGGACAGGCCCTACAATGAGCAGTTCTTC.

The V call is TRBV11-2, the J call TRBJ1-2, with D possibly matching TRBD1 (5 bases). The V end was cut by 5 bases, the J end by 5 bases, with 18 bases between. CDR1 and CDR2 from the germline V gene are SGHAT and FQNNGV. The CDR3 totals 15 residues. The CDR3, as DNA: TGTGCCAGCAGCCCGCTTAAGGGGAGGGGATATGGCTACACCTTC. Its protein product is CASSPLKGRGYGYTF.

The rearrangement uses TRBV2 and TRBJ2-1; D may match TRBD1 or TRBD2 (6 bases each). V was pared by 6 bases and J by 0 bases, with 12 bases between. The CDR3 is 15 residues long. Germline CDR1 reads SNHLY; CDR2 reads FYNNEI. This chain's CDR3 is CASRPGGGSYNEQFF. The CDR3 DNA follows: TGTGCCAGCAGGCCCGGAGGGGGCTCCTACAATGAGCAGTTCTTC.

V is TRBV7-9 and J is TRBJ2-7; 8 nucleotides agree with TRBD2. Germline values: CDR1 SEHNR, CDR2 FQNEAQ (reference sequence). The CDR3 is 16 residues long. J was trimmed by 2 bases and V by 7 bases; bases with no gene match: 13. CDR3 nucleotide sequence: TGTGCCAGCACGGGAGGGCAGGGTGAGAGGGCCTACGAGCAGTACTTC. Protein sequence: CASTGGQGERAYEQYF.